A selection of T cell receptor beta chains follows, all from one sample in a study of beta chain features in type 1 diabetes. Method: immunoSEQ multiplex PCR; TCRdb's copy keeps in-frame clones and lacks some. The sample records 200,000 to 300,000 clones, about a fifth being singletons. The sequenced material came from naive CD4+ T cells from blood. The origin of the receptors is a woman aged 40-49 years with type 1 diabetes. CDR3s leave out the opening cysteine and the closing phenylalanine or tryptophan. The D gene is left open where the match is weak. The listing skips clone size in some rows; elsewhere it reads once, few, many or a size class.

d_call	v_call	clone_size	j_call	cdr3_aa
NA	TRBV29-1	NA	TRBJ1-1	SVRGDRNTEAF
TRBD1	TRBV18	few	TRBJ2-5	ASSQRTGPTEETQY
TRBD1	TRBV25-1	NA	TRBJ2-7	ASSDWTGGIYEQY
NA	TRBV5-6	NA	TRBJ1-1	ASSLQDEAF
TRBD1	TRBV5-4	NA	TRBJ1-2	ASTGTGGKNYGYT
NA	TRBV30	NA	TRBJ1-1	AWSVNGGAF
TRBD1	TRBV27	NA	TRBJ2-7	ASSRSGTGTGYEQY
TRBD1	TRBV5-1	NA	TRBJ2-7	ASSPTGTATYEQY
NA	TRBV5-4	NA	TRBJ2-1	ASSRFSDIEQF
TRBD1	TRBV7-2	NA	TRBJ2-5	ASSRERQGGETQY
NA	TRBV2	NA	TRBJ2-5	ASRETEYQETQY
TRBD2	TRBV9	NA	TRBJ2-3	ASSPRTSGGQY
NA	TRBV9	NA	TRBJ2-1	ASSVAPRGEQF
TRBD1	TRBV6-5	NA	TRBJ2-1	ASSQRDRGYNEQF
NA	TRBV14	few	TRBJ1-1	ASSQVLQGGTEAF
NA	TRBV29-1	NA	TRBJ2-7	SVAGRLTYEQY
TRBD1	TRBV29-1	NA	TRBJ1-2	SVAGTGGAYDGYT
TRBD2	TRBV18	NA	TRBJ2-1	ASSLRTSGRADHNEQF
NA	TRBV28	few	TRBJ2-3	ASSPPGFTDTQY
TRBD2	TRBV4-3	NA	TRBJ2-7	ASRPAGGPHEQY
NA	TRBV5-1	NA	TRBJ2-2	ASSPISNTGELF
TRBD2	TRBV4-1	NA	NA	ASSRPGTSFYEQY
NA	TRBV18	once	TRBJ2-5	ASSLLRTAQETQY
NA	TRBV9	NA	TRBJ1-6	ASSRPGLGSPLH
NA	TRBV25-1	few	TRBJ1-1	ASSSGLTEAF
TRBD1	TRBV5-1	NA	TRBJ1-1	ASSWGQGADTEAF
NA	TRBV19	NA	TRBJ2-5	ASSTGGGEETQY
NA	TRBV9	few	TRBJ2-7	ASSVGSRFGGEEQY
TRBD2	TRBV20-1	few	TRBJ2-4	SARGGNIQY
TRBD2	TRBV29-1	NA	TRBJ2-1	SVAGTSGRGSYNEQF
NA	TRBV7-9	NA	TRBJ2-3	ASSRPRGIADTQY
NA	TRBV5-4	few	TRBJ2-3	ASSPSTDTQY
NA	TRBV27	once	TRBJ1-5	ASAPGVGQPQH
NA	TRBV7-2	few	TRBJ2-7	ASTRPAAYEQY
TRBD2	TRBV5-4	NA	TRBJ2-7	ASSLDGLAVYYEQY
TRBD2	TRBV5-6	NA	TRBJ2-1	ASSLEPSGGNEQF
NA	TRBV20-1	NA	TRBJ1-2	SASGSYGYT
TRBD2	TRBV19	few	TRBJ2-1	ASSSRTSGGYNEQF
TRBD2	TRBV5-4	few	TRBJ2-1	ASSTRTSGILNEQF
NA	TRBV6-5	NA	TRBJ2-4	ASSYALQGAKNIQY
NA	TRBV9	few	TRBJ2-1	ASSQYEGSYNEQF
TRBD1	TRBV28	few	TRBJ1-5	ASSSVDRGRIGNQPQH
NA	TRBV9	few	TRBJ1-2	ASSVVGGATNYGYT
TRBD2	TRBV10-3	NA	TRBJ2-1	ASVASSGSYNEQF